The clone carrying this T cell receptor beta chain has only a few counts. V was clipped by 1 base and J by 1 base; unmatched bases: 9. The CDR3 covers 17 residues. Germline V lookup: CDR1 SGHDT, CDR2 YYEEEE. The data stem from a study of cytomegalovirus exposure and HLA in healthy donors. Primers: 60 Vbeta forward and 13 Jbeta reverse. Measured with immunoSEQ multiplex PCR; TCRdb has only the in-frame clones, and not every one. Of under 200,000 clones in the sample, roughly 13% were seen once. The chain employs TRBV5-6 and TRBJ1-1, with 8 nucleotides matching TRBD1. Sequenced material: PBMCs. This TCR was recovered from a man aged 50 to 60 in good health and CMV-seropositive. CDR3: CASSLLRTGIRNTEAFF. Written as DNA, the CDR3 is TGTGCCAGCAGCTTGCTAAGGACAGGGATCAGGAACACTGAAGCTTTCTTT.